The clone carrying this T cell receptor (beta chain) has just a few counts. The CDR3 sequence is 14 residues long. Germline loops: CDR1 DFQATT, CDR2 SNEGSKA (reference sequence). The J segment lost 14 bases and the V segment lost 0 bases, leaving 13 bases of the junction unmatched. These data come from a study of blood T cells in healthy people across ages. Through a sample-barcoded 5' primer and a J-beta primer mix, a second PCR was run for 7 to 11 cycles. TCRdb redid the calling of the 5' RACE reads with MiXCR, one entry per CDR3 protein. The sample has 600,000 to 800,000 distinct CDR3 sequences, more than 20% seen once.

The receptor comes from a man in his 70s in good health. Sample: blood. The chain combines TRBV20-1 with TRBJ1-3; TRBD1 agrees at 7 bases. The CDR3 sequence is CSARDTGQATSLYF. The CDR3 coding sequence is TGCAGTGCTAGAGATACCGGACAGGCTACTTCGTTATATTTT.